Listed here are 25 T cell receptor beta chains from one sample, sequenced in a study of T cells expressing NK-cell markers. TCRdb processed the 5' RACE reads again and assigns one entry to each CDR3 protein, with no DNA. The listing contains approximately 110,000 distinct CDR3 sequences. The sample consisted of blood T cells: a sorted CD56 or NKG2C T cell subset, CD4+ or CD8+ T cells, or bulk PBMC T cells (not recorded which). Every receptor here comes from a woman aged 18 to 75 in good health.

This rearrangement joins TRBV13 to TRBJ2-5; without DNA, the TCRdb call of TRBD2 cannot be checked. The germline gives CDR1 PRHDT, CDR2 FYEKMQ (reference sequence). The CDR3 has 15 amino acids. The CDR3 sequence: CASSPESGAGETQYF.

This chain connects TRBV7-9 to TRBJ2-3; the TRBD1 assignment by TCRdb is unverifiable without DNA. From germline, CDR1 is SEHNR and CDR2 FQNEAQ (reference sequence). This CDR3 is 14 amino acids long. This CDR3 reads CASSFGQGADTQYF.

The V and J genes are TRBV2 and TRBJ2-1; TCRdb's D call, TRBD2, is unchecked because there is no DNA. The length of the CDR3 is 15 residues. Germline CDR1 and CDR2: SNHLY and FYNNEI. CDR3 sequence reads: CASREGLAGYNEQFF.

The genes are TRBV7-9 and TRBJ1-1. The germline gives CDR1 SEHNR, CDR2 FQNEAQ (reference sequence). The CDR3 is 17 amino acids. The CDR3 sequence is CASSLDQVQGLGTEAFF.

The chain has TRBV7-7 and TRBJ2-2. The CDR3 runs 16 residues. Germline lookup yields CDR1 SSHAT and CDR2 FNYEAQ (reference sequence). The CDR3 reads CASSLRYSLDAGELFF.

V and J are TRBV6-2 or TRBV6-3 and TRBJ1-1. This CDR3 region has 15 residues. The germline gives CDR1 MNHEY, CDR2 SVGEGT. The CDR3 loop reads CASSYSLIENTEAFF.

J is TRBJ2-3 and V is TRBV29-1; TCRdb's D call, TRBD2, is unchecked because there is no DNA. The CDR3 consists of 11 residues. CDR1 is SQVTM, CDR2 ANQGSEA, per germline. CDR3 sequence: CSPLQSNTQYF.

The CDR3 here is CASSPGQDEQFF. The chain joins TRBV12-3 or TRBV12-4 to TRBJ2-1; the D call from TCRdb, TRBD1, cannot be confirmed without DNA. The CDR3 runs 12 residues.

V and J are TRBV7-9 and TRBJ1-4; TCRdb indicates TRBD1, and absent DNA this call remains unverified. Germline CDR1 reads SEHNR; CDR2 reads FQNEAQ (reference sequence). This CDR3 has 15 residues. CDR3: CASSLKEQGGEKLFF. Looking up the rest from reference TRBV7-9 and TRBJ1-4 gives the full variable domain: DTGVSQNPRHKITKRGQNVTFRCDPISEHNRLYWYRQTLGQGPEFLTYFQNEAQLEKSRLLSDRFSAERPKGSFSTLEIQRTEQGDSAMYLCASSLKEQGGEKLFFGSGTQLSVL.

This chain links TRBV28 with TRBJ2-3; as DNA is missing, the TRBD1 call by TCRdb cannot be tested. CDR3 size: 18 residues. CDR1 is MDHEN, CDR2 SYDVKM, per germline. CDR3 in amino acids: CASSPPNRQMTQVDTQYF.

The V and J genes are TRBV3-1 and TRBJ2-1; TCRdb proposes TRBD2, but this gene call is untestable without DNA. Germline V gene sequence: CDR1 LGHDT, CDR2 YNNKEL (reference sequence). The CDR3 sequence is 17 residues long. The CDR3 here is CASSSTAAGLAGNEQFF.

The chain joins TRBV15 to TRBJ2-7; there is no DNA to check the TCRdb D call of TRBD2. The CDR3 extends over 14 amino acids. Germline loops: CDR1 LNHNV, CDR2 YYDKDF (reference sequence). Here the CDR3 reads CATQASGGSYEQYF.

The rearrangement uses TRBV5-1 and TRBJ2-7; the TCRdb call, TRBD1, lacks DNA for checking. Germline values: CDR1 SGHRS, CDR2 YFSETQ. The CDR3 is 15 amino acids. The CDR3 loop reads CASSLIPGHSYEQYF.

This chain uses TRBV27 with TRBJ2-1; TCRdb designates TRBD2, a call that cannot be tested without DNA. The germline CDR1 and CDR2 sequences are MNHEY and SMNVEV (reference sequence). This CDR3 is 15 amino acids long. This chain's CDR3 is CASSLFSGEWDEQFF.

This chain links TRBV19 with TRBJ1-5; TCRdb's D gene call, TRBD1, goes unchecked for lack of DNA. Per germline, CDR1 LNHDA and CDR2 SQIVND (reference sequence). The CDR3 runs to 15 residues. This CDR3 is CASSLFGAYNQPQHF.

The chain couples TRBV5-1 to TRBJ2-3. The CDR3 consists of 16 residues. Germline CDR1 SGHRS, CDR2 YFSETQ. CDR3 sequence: CASSTYGVASADTQYF.

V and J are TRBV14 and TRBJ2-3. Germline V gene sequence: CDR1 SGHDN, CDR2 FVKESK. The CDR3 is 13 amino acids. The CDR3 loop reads CASSQAYADTQYF.

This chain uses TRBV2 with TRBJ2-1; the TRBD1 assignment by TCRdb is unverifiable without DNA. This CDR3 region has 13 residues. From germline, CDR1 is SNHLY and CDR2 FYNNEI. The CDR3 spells CASPKGGSVEQFF.

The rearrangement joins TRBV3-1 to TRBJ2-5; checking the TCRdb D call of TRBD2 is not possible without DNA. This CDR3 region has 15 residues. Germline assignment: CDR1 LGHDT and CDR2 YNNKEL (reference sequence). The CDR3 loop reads CASSLSTSVQETQYF.

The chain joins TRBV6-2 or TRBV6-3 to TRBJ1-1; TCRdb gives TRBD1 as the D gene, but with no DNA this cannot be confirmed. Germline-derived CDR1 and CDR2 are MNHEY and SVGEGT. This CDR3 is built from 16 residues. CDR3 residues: CASSHQPGRGNTEAFF.

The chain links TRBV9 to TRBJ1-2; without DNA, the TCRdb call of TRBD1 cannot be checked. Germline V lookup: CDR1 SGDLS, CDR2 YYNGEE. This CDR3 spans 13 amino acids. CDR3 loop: CASSPGTVYGYTF.

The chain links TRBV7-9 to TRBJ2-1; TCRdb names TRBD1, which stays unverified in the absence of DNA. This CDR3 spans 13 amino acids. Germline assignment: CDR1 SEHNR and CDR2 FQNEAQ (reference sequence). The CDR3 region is CASSRGGHNEQFF.

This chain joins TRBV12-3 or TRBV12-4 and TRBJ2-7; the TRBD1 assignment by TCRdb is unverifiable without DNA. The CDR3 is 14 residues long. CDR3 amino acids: CASTTTEASYEQYF.

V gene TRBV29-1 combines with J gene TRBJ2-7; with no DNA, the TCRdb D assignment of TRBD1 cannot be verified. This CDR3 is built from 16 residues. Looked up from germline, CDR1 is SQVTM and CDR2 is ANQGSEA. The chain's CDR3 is CSVEGTSAGTGNEQYF.

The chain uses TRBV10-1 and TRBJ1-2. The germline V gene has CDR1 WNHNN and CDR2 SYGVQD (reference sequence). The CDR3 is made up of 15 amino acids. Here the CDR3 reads CASSETVTASSGYTF.